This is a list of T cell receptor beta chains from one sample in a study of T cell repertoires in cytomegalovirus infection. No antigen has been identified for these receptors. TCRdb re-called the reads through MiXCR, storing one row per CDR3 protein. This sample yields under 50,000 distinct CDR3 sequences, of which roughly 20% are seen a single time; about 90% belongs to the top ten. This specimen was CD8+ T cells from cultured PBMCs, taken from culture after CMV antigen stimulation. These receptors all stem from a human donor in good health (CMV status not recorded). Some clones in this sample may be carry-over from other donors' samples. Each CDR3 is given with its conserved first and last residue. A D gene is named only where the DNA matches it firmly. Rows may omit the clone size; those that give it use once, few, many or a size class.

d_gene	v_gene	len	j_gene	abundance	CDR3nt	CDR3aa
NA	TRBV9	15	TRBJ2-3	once	TGTGCCAGCAGCGCACACGGAAGCGTCACAGATACGCAGTATTTT	CASSAHGSVTDTQYF
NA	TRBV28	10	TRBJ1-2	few	TGTGCCAGCAGTAGGGGGAGGAGAACCTTC	CASSRGRRTF
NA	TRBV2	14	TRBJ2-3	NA	TGTGCCAGCAGTTACCGGGACGGCACAGATACGCAGTATTTT	CASSYRDGTDTQYF
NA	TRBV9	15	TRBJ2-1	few	TGTGCCAGCAGCGGCGGCGGGCCGGAATACAATGAGCAGTTCTTC	CASSGGGPEYNEQFF
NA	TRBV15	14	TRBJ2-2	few	TGTGCCACCAGCCCCGGGATAAACACCGGGGAGCTGTTTTTT	CATSPGINTGELFF
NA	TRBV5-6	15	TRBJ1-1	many	TGTGCCAGCAGTGTCGTGTGGGCTACGAACACTGAAGCTTTCTTT	CASSVVWATNTEAFF
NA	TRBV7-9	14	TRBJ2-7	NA	TGTGCCAGCAGCCCCGTCACGGGGTGGAACGAGCAGTACTTC	CASSPVTGWNEQYF
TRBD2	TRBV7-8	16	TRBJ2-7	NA	TGTGCCAGCAGCCTGGCGTTACTAGCGGGAACTGTCGAGCAGTACTTC	CASSLALLAGTVEQYF
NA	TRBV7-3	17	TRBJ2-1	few	TGTGCCAGCAGCTTAAAGGGACAGACTAGCTCCTACAATGAGCAGTTCTTC	CASSLKGQTSSYNEQFF
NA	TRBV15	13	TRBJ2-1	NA	TGTGCCACCAGGCCCGATAACCGGGACTTGGTGTTCTTC	CATRPDNRDLVFF
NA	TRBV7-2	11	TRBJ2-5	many	TGTGCCAGCAGCCCGGGCGGGGCCCAGTACTTC	CASSPGGAQYF
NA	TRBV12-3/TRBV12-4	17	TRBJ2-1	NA	TGTGCCAGCAGTTTAGGCTGGGGGGGGACAAGAAGTGATGAGCAGTTCTTC	CASSLGWGGTRSDEQFF
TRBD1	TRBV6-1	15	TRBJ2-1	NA	TGTGCCAGCAGAGCACCGGGACAGGTCCGCAATGAGCAGTTCTTC	CASRAPGQVRNEQFF
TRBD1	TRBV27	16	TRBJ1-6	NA	TGTGCCAGCAGACCCGGGGACAGGGTTAGGCTGTCACCCCTCCACTTT	CASRPGDRVRLSPLHF
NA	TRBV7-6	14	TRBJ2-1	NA	TGTGCCAGCAGCTTAGTTACAGCGGTCAATGAGCAGTTCTTC	CASSLVTAVNEQFF
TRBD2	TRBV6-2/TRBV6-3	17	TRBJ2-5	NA	TGTGCCAGCAGCCGACTAGCGGGGGGGATACCCCCCGAGACCCAGTACTTC	CASSRLAGGIPPETQYF
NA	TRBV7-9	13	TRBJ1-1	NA	TGTGCCAGCAGCCTCGACAAGAACACTGAAGCTTTCTTT	CASSLDKNTEAFF
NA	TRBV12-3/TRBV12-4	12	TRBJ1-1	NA	TGTGCCAGCACTGGGGTGAACACTGAAGCTTTCTTT	CASTGVNTEAFF
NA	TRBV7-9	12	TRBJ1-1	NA	TGTGCCAGCAGGGATGAGAACACTGAAGCTTTCTTT	CASRDENTEAFF
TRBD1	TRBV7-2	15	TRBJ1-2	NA	TGTGCCAGCAGCTTTTCGGACAGGGGGCCTCATGGCTACACCTTC	CASSFSDRGPHGYTF
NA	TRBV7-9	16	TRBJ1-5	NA	TGTGCCAGCAGCTTAGGACCCCATACTAGCACAGATACGCAGCATTTT	CASSLGPHTSTDTQHF
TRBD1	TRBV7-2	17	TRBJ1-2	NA	TGTGCCAGCAGCTTAGCTCTCGCGGGGACAGGGGGATGGGGCTACACCTTC	CASSLALAGTGGWGYTF
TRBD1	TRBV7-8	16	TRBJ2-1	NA	TGTGCCAGCAGCTCCAACTCGGGACAGGGGAGGCATGAGCAGTTCTTC	CASSSNSGQGRHEQFF
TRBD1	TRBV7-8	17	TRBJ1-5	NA	TGTGCCAGCAGCTACGACAGGGGCTCTAATAGCAATCAGCCCCAGCATTTT	CASSYDRGSNSNQPQHF
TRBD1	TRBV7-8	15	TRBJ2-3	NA	TGTGCCAGCAGCCTGGGACAGGCAGTGACAGATACGCAGTATTTT	CASSLGQAVTDTQYF
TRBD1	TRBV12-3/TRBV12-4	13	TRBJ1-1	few	TGTGCCAGCAGTTCCGGACAGGGGGCTGAAGCTTTCTTT	CASSSGQGAEAFF
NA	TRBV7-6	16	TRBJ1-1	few	TGTGCCAGCAGCTTAGAAAATTCCCTCTCTAGCGCTGAAGCTTTCTTT	CASSLENSLSSAEAFF
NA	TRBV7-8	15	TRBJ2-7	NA	TGTGCCAGCAGCTCCTTAGGTTCTTCGATCTACGAGCAGTACTTC	CASSSLGSSIYEQYF
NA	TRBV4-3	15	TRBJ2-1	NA	TGCGCCAGCAGCCAAGTAGCGATGAACGACAATGAGCAGTTCTTC	CASSQVAMNDNEQFF
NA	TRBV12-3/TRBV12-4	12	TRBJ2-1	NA	TGTGCCAGCAGTCAAAGGGGTAATGAGCAGTTCTTC	CASSQRGNEQFF
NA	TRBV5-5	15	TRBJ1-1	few	TGTGCCAGCAGCCTAAAAAGCACAGGGAACACTGAAGCTTTCTTT	CASSLKSTGNTEAFF
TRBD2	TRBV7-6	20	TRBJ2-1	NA	TGTGCCAGCAGCGGCCCCGGGACTAGCGGTCTACCCCGCTCCTACAATGAGCAGTTCTTC	CASSGPGTSGLPRSYNEQFF
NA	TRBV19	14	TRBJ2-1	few	TGTGCCAGTAGTAGCCCTATCCTAAGCGATGAGCAGTTCTTC	CASSSPILSDEQFF
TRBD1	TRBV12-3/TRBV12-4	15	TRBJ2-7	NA	TGTGCCAGCAGTACCGGGACAGGGCCCTCCTACGAGCAGTACTTC	CASSTGTGPSYEQYF
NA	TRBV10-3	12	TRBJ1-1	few	TGTGCCATCGGCCGTCAGGGCACTGAAGCTTTCTTT	CAIGRQGTEAFF
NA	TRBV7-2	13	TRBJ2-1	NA	TGTGCCAGCAGCTTAGGGGTGGGGTCCGAGCAGTTCTTC	CASSLGVGSEQFF
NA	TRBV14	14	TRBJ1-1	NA	TGTGTCAGCAGCCAAGTACGGTTGGACACTGAAGCTTTCTTT	CVSSQVRLDTEAFF
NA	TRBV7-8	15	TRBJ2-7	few	TGTGCCAGCAGCCTCCGGGGCGCTCTCTCCTACGAGCAGTACTTC	CASSLRGALSYEQYF
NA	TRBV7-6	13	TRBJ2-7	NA	TGTGCCAGCAGCTCAAGAGCCGTTGCCGCGCAGTACTTC	CASSSRAVAAQYF
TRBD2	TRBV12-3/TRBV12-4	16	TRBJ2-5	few	TGTGCCAGCAGTCTCCCGGGTGTGCGGGGGGATGAGACCCAGTACTTC	CASSLPGVRGDETQYF
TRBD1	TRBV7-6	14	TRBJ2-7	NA	TGTGCCAGCAGCTTAGCGGGGGACAGTTACGAGCAGTACTTC	CASSLAGDSYEQYF
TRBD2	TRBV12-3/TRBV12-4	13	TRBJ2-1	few	TGTGCCACGAAGCGGGGGGGTAGGGATGAGCAGTTCTTC	CATKRGGRDEQFF
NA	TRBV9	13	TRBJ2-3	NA	TGTGCCAGCAGCGGTACTGGCACAGATACGCAGTATTTT	CASSGTGTDTQYF
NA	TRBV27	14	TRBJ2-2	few	TGTGCCAGCAGTTTTCCGGGGAACACCGGGGAGCTGTTTTTT	CASSFPGNTGELFF
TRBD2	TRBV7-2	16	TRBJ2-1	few	TGTGCCAGCAGCTTAGAGGGAAGGGACTACTACAATGAGCAGTTCTTC	CASSLEGRDYYNEQFF
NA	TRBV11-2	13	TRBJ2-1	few	TGTGCCAGCAGCAAAGGACTCGGGCGTGAGCAGTTCTTC	CASSKGLGREQFF
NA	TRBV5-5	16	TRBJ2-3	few	TGTGCCAGCAGCGCATCTAGCGACCTGAGGGTAGATACGCAGTATTTT	CASSASSDLRVDTQYF
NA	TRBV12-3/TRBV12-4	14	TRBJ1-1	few	TGTGCCAGCAGTTCACAGGACGCACCCACTGAAGCTTTCTTT	CASSSQDAPTEAFF
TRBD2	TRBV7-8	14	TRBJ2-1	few	TGTGCAGGCGGTTCAGCGGGGACCTACAATGAGCAGTTCTTC	CAGGSAGTYNEQFF
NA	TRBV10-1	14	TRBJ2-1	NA	TGCGACAGCAGTGACCCGGGACTTAACAATGAGCAGTTCTTC	CDSSDPGLNNEQFF
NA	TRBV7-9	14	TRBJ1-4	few	TGTGCCAGCAGCTTTGTGCAGGGAGACGAAAAACTGTTTTTT	CASSFVQGDEKLFF
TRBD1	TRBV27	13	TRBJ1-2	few	TGTGCCAGCAGTTTATCGACAGGGTTCGGCTACACCTTC	CASSLSTGFGYTF
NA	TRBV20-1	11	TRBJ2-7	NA	TGCAGTGTAACGCCGGGACACGAGCAGTACTTC	CSVTPGHEQYF
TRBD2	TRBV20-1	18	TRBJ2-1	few	TGCAGTGCTAGATCCGTTAGCGGGGGTATTCGGTCCTACAATGAGCAGTTCTTC	CSARSVSGGIRSYNEQFF
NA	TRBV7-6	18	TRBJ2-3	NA	TGTGCCAGCAGCTTAGAAGAAGGGATCCCCCTAGTTGGAGATACGCAGTATTTT	CASSLEEGIPLVGDTQYF
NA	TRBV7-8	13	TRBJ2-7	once	TGTGCCAGCAGCTTACCCCACGGGGTCGAGCAGTACTTC	CASSLPHGVEQYF